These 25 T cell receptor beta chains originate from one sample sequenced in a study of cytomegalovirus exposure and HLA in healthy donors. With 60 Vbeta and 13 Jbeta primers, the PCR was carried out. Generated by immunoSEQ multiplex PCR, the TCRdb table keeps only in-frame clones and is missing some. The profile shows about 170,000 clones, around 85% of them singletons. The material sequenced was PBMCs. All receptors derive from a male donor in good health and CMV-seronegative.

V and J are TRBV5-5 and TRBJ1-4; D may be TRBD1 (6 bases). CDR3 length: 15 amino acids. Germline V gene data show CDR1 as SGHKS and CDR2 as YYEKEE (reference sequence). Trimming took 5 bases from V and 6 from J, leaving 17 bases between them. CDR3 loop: CASRETGSLDEKLFF. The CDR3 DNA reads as TGTGCCAGCAGGGAAACAGGGTCCCTAGATGAAAAACTGTTTTTT.

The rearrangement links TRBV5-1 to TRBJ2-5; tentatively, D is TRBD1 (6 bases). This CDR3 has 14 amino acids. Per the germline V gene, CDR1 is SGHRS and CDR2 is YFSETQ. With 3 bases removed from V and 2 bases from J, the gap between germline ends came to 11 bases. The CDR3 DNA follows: TGCGCCAGCAGCTCTGGCAGGGGACAAGAGACCCAGTACTTC. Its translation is CASSSGRGQETQYF.

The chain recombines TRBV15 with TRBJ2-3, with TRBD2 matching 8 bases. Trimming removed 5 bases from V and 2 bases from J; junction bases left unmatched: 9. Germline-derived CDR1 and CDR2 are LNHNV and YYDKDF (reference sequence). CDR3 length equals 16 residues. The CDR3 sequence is CATSDGLASSTDTQYF. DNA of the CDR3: TGTGCCACCAGCGACGGACTAGCCTCCTCCACAGATACGCAGTATTTT.

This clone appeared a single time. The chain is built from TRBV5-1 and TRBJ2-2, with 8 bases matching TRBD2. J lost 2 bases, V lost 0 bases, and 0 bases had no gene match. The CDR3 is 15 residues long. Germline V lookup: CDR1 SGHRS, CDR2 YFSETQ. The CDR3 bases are TGCGCCAGCAGCTTGGTAGCGGGAAACACCGGGGAGCTGTTTTTT. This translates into CASSLVAGNTGELFF. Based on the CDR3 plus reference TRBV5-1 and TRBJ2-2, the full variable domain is KAGVTQTPRYLIKTRGQQVTLSCSPISGHRSVSWYQQTPGQGLQFLFEYFSETQRNKGNFPGRFSGRQFSNSRSEMNVSTLELGDSALYLCASSLVAGNTGELFFGEGSRLTVL.

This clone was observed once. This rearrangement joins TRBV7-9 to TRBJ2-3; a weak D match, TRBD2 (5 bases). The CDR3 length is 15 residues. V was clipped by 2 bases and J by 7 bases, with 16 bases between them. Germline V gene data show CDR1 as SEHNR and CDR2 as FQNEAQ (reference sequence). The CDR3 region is CASSLSAGGTNTQYF. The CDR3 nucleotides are TGTGCCAGCAGCTTAAGCGCCGGAGGCACGAATACGCAGTATTTT.

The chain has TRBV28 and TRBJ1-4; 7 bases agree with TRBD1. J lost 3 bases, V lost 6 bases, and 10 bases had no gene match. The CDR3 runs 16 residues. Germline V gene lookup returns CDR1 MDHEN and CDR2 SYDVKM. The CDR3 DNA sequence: TGTGCCAGCAGAACCGCGACAGGGCAGCCTAATGAAAAACTGTTTTTT. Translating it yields CASRTATGQPNEKLFF.

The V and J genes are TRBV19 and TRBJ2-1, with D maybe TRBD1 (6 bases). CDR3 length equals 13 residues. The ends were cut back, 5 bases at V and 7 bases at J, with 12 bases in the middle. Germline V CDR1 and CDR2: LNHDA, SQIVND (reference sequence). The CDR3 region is CASSPQTGNEQFF. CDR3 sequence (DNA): TGTGCCAGTAGTCCCCAAACAGGGAATGAGCAGTTCTTC.

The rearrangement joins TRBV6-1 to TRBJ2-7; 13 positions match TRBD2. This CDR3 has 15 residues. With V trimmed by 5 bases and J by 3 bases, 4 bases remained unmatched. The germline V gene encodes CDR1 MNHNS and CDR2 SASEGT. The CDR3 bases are TGTGCCAGCAGTCGGACTAGCGGGGGCGACTACGAGCAGTACTTC. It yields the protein CASSRTSGGDYEQYF.

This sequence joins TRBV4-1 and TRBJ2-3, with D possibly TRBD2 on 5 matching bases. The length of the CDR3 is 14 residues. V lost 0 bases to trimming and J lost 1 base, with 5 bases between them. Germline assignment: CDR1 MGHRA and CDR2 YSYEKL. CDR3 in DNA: TGCGCCAGCAGCCAAGAGGAGGGCACAGATACGCAGTATTTT. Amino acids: CASSQEEGTDTQYF.

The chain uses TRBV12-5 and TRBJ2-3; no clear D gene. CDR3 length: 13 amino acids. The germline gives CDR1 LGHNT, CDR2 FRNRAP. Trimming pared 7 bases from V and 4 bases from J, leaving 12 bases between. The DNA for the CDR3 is TGTGCTAGTGCCTTGACCCAGGCAGATACGCAGTATTTT. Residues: CASALTQADTQYF.

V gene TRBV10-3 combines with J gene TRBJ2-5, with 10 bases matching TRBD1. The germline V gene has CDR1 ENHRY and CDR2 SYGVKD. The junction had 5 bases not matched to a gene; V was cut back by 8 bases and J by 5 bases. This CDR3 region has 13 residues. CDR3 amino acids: CAIGGTGVETQYF. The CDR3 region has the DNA TGTGCCATCGGAGGGACAGGGGTTGAGACCCAGTACTTC.

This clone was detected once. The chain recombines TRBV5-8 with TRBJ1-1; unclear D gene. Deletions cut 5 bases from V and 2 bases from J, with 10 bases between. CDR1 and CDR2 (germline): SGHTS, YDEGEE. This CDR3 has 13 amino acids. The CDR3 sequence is CASRTRRNTEAFF. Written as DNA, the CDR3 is TGTGCCAGCAGGACACGTCGAAACACTGAAGCTTTCTTT.

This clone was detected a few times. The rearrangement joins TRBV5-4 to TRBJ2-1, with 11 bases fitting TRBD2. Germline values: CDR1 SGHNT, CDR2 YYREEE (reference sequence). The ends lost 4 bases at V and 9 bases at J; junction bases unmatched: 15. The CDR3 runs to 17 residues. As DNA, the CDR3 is TGTGCCAGCAGCCCCCGGGGTAGCGGGGGGGCTTCTGGTGAGCAGTTCTTC. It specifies CASSPRGSGGASGEQFF.

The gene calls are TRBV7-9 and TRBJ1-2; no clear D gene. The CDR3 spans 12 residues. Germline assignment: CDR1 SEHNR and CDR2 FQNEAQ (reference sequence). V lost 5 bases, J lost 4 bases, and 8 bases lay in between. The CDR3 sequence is CASSPDAYGYTF. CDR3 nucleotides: TGTGCCAGCAGCCCAGATGCCTATGGCTACACCTTC.

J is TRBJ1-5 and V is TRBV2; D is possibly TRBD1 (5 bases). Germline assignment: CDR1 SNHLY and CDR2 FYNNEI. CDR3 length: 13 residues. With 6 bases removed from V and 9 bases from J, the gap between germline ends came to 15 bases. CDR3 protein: CASRFPSGGPQHF. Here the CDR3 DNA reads TGTGCCAGCAGATTCCCATCCGGGGGGCCCCAGCATTTT.

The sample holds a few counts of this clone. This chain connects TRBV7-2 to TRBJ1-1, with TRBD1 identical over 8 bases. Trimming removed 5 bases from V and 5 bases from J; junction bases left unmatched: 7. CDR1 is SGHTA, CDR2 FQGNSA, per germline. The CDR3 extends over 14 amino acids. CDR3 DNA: TGTGCCAGCAGCACCTTGACAGGGGAAACTGAAGCTTTCTTT. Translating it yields CASSTLTGETEAFF.

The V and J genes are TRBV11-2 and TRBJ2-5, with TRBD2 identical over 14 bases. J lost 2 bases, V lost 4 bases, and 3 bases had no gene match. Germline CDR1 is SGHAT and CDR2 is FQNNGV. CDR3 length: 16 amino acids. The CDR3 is CASSSGTSGSQETQYF. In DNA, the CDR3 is TGTGCCAGCAGCTCCGGGACTAGCGGGAGTCAAGAGACCCAGTACTTC.

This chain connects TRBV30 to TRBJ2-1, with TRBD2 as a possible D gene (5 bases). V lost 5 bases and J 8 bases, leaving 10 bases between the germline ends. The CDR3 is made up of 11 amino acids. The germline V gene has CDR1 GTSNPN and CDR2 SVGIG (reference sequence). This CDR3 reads CAWDLAYEQFF. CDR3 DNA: TGTGCCTGGGATCTAGCCTATGAGCAGTTCTTC. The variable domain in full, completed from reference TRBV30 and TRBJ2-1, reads SQTIHQWPATLVQPVGSPLSLECTVEGTSNPNLYWYRQAAGRGLQLLFYSVGIGQISSEVPQNLSASRPQDRQFILSSKKLLLSDSGFYLCAWDLAYEQFFGPGTRLTVL.

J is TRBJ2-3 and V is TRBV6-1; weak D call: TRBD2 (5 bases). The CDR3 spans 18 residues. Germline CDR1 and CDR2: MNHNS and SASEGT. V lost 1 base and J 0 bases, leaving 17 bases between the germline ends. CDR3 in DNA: TGTGCCAGCAGTGAAGAGACCCAGGACTCGACTAGCACAGATACGCAGTATTTT. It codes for CASSEETQDSTSTDTQYF.

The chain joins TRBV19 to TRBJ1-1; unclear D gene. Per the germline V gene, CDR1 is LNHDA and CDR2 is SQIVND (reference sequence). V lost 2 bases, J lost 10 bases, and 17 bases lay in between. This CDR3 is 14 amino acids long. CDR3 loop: CASSIRETAAGAFF. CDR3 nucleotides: TGTGCCAGTAGTATACGGGAAACGGCCGCGGGAGCTTTCTTT.

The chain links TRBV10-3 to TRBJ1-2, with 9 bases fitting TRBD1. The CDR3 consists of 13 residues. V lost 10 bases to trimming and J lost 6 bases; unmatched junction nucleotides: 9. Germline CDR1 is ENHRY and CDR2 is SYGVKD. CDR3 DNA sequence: TGTGCCACCAGGGACAGGGAATCGGATGGCTACACCTTC. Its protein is CATRDRESDGYTF.

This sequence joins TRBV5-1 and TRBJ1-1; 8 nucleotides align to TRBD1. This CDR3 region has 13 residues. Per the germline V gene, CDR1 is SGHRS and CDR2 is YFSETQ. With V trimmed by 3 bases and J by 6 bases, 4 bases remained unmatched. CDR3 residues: CASSSGGAAEAFF. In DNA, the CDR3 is TGCGCCAGCAGCTCAGGGGGCGCGGCTGAAGCTTTCTTT.

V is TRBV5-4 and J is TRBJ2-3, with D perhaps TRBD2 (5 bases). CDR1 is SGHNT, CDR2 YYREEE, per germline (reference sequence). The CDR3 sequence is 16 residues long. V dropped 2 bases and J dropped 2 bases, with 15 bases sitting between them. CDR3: CASSFQRRLSTDTQYF. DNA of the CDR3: TGTGCCAGCAGCTTCCAGCGGAGGCTCTCCACAGATACGCAGTATTTT.

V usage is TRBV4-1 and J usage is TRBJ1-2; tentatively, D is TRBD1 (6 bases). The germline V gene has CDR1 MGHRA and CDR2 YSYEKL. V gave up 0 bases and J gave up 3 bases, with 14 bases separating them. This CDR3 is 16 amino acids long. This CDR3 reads CASSQDPAGVHYGYTF. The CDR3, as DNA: TGCGCCAGCAGCCAAGACCCGGCAGGGGTCCACTATGGCTACACCTTC.

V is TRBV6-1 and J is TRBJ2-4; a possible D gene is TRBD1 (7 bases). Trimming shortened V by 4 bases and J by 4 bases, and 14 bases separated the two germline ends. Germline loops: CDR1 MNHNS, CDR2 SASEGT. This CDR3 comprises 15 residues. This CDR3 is CASSVPTGRKNIQYF. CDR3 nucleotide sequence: TGTGCCAGCAGTGTCCCGACAGGGAGGAAAAACATTCAGTACTTC.